This T cell receptor beta chain was identified in a study of shared clonotypes between healthy human individuals. Libraries were prepared by immunoSEQ multiplex PCR; TCRdb keeps only in-frame clonotypes and omits some of them. This sample has 780,000 or so clones; roughly 72% occur once, and the top ten carry less than 2%. V was pared by 1 base and J by 2 bases, with 3 bases between. The germline V gene has CDR1 SEHNR and CDR2 FQNEAQ (reference sequence). The CDR3 has 12 amino acids. This clone was seen once. Its antigen is unknown. A much larger clone lies a single base off, so this may be a read error. The sample holds other DNA sequences that translate to the same CDR3. Study-wide results and limits: Relative to memory subsets, naive subsets generally showed larger estimated richness.

The rearrangement joins TRBV7-9 to TRBJ2-7; D is ambiguous. Sequences were obtained from memory CD4+ T cells sorted from blood. As to subset: CD45RA-negative fraction. The sequence came from a woman in her twenties or thirties in good health. The CDR3 nucleotides read TGTGCCAGCAGCTTAGATGCCTACGAGCAGTACTTC. Translated: CASSLDAYEQYF.